This T cell receptor beta chain was sequenced for a study of blood T cells in healthy people across ages. Study in general: Template switching retrieved approximately one barcoded beta molecule for each two T cells.

Using a J-beta primer mix together with a sample-barcoded 5' primer, a second PCR was run for roughly 6 to 12 cycles. From the 5' RACE reads, TCRdb called clonotypes with MiXCR, one entry per CDR3 protein. The sample lists roughly 1,300,000 distinct CDR3 sequences, around 59% occurring once. CDR1 SGDLS and CDR2 YYNGEE come from the germline V gene. After removal of 5 bases from V and 3 bases from J, the junction contained 5 bases not matched to a gene. The CDR3 has 15 residues. This clonotype was seen only a few times. Its matching antigen is unknown. Study results and limitations: Researchers deemed the diversity estimates from one million T cells underestimates. Higher naive T cell percentage went strongly together with higher TCR beta diversity.

The sequence derives from a man younger than 30 in good health. The chain has TRBV9 and TRBJ2-2; 9 positions match TRBD2. The sample taken for sequencing was blood. This CDR3 is CASRDRLADTGELFF. CDR3 coding DNA: TGTGCCAGCAGGGACAGACTAGCGGACACCGGGGAGCTGTTTTTT.